A selection of T cell receptor beta chains follows, all from one sample in a study of blood T cell repertoires in COVID-19. This table comes from immunoSEQ multiplex PCR, and its TCRdb copy is limited to in-frame clones, with some not included. The sample records approximately 150,000 clones, 84% being singletons. Sequencing used peripheral blood. The receptors were gathered from a man aged 25 to 40 with COVID-19, enrolled during active disease. CDR3s include the opening cysteine and the closing phenylalanine or tryptophan. A D gene is named only where the DNA matches it firmly. The listing skips clone size in some rows; elsewhere it reads once, few, many or a size class.

clone_size j_call v_call d_call cdr3_nt cdr3_aa
NA TRBJ1-2 TRBV6-4 TRBD1 TGTGCCAGCAGTCCGGGACAGGGAACCTATGGCTACACCTTC CASSPGQGTYGYTF
NA TRBJ1-1 TRBV2 NA TGTGCCAGCAGTGAATGGACGGGAACTCACACTGAAGCTTTCTTT CASSEWTGTHTEAFF
NA TRBJ2-2 TRBV19 NA TGTGCCAGTAGTTGGGGGAGCGCGGGGACCGGGGAGCTGTTTTTT CASSWGSAGTGELFF
NA TRBJ2-7 TRBV7-9 TRBD2 TGTGCCAGCAGCTCGACCCAGCTAGCGGTCAGCTCCTACGAGCAGTACTTC CASSSTQLAVSSYEQYF
NA TRBJ2-5 TRBV7-7 TRBD2 TGTGCTAGCAGCTCGGGACTAGCGGGCCGAGAGACCCAGTACTTC CASSSGLAGRETQYF
NA TRBJ1-3 TRBV3-1/TRBV3-2 NA TGTGCCAGCAGCCCCGACAGGCTCTCAAACACCATATATTTT CASSPDRLSNTIYF
NA TRBJ1-1 TRBV28 TRBD1 TGTGCCAGCAGCGGATCAGGGGGCCGGGCTTTCTTT CASSGSGGRAFF
NA TRBJ2-7 TRBV6-5 TRBD1 TGTGCCAGCAGTTGGGGACAGGGAAACGAGCAGTACTTC CASSWGQGNEQYF
NA TRBJ2-1 TRBV24-1 NA TGTGCCACCAGTGATAACCCGCGGACTATGTTCTTC CATSDNPRTMFF
few TRBJ2-2 TRBV6-4 TRBD2 TGTGCCAGCAGTGAAAGCGGGGATGAGACCGGGGAGCTGTTTTTT CASSESGDETGELFF
NA TRBJ1-4 TRBV4-2 NA TGTGCCAGCAGCCAGGTCAGACAGCCTAATGAAAAACTGTTTTTT CASSQVRQPNEKLFF
NA TRBJ2-1 TRBV6-5 TRBD1 TGTGCCAGCAGTTACCGGGGACAGGGTGGACACAATGAGCAGTTCTTC CASSYRGQGGHNEQFF
once TRBJ1-4 TRBV19 NA TGTGCCAGTAGTACCCTAACGGGACACTTTGAAAAACTGTTTTTT CASSTLTGHFEKLFF
NA TRBJ1-5 TRBV28 NA TGTGCCAGCAGCCCTCGGACACCAGGGGATCAGCCCCAGCATTTT CASSPRTPGDQPQHF
NA TRBJ2-5 TRBV5-4 TRBD2 TGTGCCAGCAGCTCCGGGACTAGCGGGAGGTGGCAAGAGACCCAGTACTTC CASSSGTSGRWQETQYF
NA TRBJ1-1 TRBV28 NA TGTGCCAGCAGTTTATCTATCCAGGGATTGAACACTGAAGCTTTCTTT CASSLSIQGLNTEAFF
once TRBJ2-7 TRBV7-2 NA TGTGCCAGCAGCTTAAGCATTTTCTACGAGCAGTACTTC CASSLSIFYEQYF
once TRBJ2-7 TRBV3-1/TRBV3-2 TRBD1 TGTGCCAGCAGCTACCCCAGTGGGACAGGAACCTACGAGCAGTACTTC CASSYPSGTGTYEQYF
NA TRBJ2-7 TRBV7-9 NA TGTGCCAGCAGCTTAGGGGGCGGGGCAGAAGGTTTC CASSLGGGAEGF
NA TRBJ1-1 TRBV6-5 TRBD1 TGTGCCAGCAGGACCGGACAGGCAAATGAAGCTTTCTTT CASRTGQANEAFF
NA TRBJ1-6 TRBV27 NA TGTGCCAGCAGTTTCGGGCAGGGCCGCTCACCCCTCCACTTT CASSFGQGRSPLHF
NA TRBJ1-5 TRBV28 TRBD1 TGTGCCAGCTTACTACAGGGGGTCAATCAGCCCCAGCATTTT CASLLQGVNQPQHF
NA TRBJ2-3 TRBV11-2 NA TGTGCCAGCAGCCCGGGACTTGTTGCCACAGATACGCAGTATTTT CASSPGLVATDTQYF
NA TRBJ1-4 TRBV28 NA TGTGCCAGCATGAGGCAGGGGCTCGAAAAACTGTTTTTT CASMRQGLEKLFF
NA TRBJ2-4 TRBV5-3 NA TGTGCCAGAAGCGCGGGACTGACACAACTAGCCAAAAACATTCAGTACTTC CARSAGLTQLAKNIQYF
NA TRBJ1-1 TRBV28 NA TGTGCCAGCAGGCGGGGGCTCGGAGCTTTCTTT CASRRGLGAFF
many TRBJ2-1 TRBV24-1 TRBD1 TGTGCCACCAGTGATCCAAGGGGGGACAGGGGGTACAATGAGCAGTTCTTC CATSDPRGDRGYNEQFF
NA TRBJ2-7 TRBV5-4 TRBD2 TGTGCCAGCCGAGGACTAGACGCCTACGAGCAGTACTTC CASRGLDAYEQYF
once TRBJ2-7 TRBV18 NA TGTGCCAGCTCACCGGACATGTCGGTCAACGAGCAGTACTTC CASSPDMSVNEQYF
NA TRBJ2-7 TRBV29-1 TRBD1 TGCAGCGTTCAAAGGAACAGGGGTTCGGAGCAGTACTTC CSVQRNRGSEQYF
NA TRBJ2-7 TRBV12-1 NA TGTGCCAGCAGCTTTCGCCTAGCGGACTACGAGCAGTACTTC CASSFRLADYEQYF
once TRBJ2-7 TRBV9 TRBD1 TGTGCCAGCAGCATAGGGACAGGGGACTACGAGCAGTACTTC CASSIGTGDYEQYF
few TRBJ1-5 TRBV10-2 TRBD1 TGCGCCAGCAGTTTGGGACAGGGGGCAGGTCAGCCCCAGCATTTT CASSLGQGAGQPQHF
NA TRBJ2-2 TRBV6-5 TRBD1 TGTGCCAGCAGCGAGAGGACAGGGAACACCGGGGAGCTGTTTTTT CASSERTGNTGELFF
NA TRBJ1-4 TRBV10-3 NA TGTGCCATCGGGGAGACAGGAACTAATGAAAAACTGTTTTTT CAIGETGTNEKLFF
NA TRBJ2-2 TRBV6-5 NA TGTGCCAGCAGTTACTCTCACTCTACCGGGGAGCTGTTTTTT CASSYSHSTGELFF
NA TRBJ2-3 TRBV5-8 TRBD2 TGTGCCAGCAGTTCTGGACTAGCCGGCACAGATACGCAGTATTTT CASSSGLAGTDTQYF
NA TRBJ2-2 TRBV7-2 NA TGTGCCAGCAGCTTACTTCGGGGCACCGGGGAGCTGTTTTTT CASSLLRGTGELFF
NA TRBJ2-3 TRBV7-2 TRBD2 TGTGCCAGCAGCAGGCCGGGACTAGCGGATACGCAGTATTTT CASSRPGLADTQYF
NA TRBJ2-7 TRBV10-3 TRBD2 TGTGCCATTCCCGGGACTAGCACTAACGAGCAGTACTTC CAIPGTSTNEQYF
NA TRBJ2-7 TRBV27 NA TGTGCCAGCAGTTTAAGGTCGCTGGGCCACGAGCAGTACTTC CASSLRSLGHEQYF
NA TRBJ2-7 TRBV2 NA TGTGCCAGCACCTCGTCGGGAGCCTACGAGCAGTACTTC CASTSSGAYEQYF
NA TRBJ2-1 TRBV19 TRBD1 TGTGCCAGTAACTCGGACAGGGGGGACTACAATGAGCAGTTCTTC CASNSDRGDYNEQFF
NA TRBJ2-2 TRBV10-3 TRBD1 TGTGCCATCACCGGACAGGGGGCGGGCGGGGAGCTGTTTTTT CAITGQGAGGELFF